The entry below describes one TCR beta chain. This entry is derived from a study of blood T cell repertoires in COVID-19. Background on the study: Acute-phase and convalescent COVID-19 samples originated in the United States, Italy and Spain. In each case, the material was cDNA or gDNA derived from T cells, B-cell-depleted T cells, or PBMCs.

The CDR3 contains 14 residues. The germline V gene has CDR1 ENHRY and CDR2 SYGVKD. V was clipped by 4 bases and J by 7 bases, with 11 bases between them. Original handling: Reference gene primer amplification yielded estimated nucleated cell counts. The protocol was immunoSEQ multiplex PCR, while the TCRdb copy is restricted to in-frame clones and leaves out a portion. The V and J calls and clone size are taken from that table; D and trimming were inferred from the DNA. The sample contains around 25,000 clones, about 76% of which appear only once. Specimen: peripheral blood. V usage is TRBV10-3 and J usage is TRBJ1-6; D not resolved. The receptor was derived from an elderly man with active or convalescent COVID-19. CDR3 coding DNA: TGTGCCATCAGTGCACTACCACGGAATTCACCCCTCCACTTT. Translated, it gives CAISALPRNSPLHF.